This TCR beta chain derives from a study of T-cell reconstitution after alpha-beta-depleted transplantation in children. This clonotype was counted at least ten times. Its antigen is as yet unknown. Study-level findings and limits: Several hundred expanded graft clones reportedly supplied alpha-beta T cells about two months after transplant. After one year, T-cell counts and TCRbeta diversity mostly came from new T cells. Elevated TCRbeta diversity at day 60 was traced, in some patients, to surviving recipient T cells and thymic progenitors.

Unique molecular identifiers featured in how the TCRbeta library was prepared. TCRdb reanalysed the PCR reads using MiXCR and keeps one entry per CDR3 protein. The table lists tens of thousands of distinct CDR3 sequences, 5.5% to 7.5% of them singletons. The receptor comes from a female patient aged 2 to 10 who had a stem cell transplant for aplastic anemia, so the T cells may come from the graft donor. The sample consisted of PBMCs, mostly from graft donor cells, taken 60 days after TCRalphabeta/CD19-depleted stem cell transplant.

In DNA, the CDR3 is TGTGCCAGCAGCCCCCTAAGCGGGGGGTTTAGCACAGATACGCAGTATTTT. Protein sequence: CASSPLSGGFSTDTQYF. The chain carries TRBV3-1 and TRBJ2-3; 9 bases map to TRBD2. The V gene end was trimmed by 4 bases and the J gene end by 0 bases; junction bases not matched to a gene: 8. The CDR3 has 17 residues. Germline V gene lookup returns CDR1 LGHDT and CDR2 YNNKEL (reference sequence).